The rows below give T cell receptor beta chains drawn from one sample of a study of vaccination and CD4 T cells after COVID-19. MiXCR was run by TCRdb on the PCR reads, yielding one entry per CDR3 protein. The sample consists of about 9,700 distinct CDR3 sequences, under 60% of them appearing once. These receptors' targets are unknown. The sample was CD4+ T cells from blood, cultured in vitro. These receptors originate from a human donor in good health. Both conserved end residues are part of each CDR3. A D gene is named only where the DNA matches it firmly. Clone size is shown for a subset of rows, as once, few, many or a class of expanded clone.

d_call,clone_size,v_call,j_call,cdr3_aa,cdr3_nt
TRBD2,NA,TRBV7-2,TRBJ2-2,CASSRLAGVIGELFF,TGTGCCAGCAGCAGACTAGCGGGAGTAATCGGGGAGCTGTTTTTT
NA,NA,TRBV2,TRBJ2-5,CASRRQVQETQYF,TGTGCCAGCAGGCGACAGGTACAAGAGACCCAGTACTTC
NA,few,TRBV7-9,TRBJ2-5,CASSPRQPQETQYF,TGTGCCAGCAGCCCCAGACAGCCGCAAGAGACCCAGTACTTC
TRBD1,NA,TRBV19,TRBJ1-1,CASSSTGISMNTEAFF,TGTGCCAGTAGTTCGACAGGGATTAGCATGAACACTGAAGCTTTCTTT
NA,NA,TRBV27,TRBJ2-6,CASSLWRGSGANVLTF,TGTGCCAGCAGTTTGTGGCGGGGCTCTGGGGCCAACGTCCTGACTTTC
NA,NA,TRBV10-1,TRBJ2-7,CASPRWSDGHSYEQYF,TGCGCCTCTCCCCGATGGTCGGACGGCCACTCCTACGAGCAGTACTTC
TRBD1,NA,TRBV7-9,TRBJ2-5,CASSLKGDRGSQETQYF,TGTGCCAGCAGCTTGAAGGGTGACAGGGGAAGCCAAGAGACCCAGTACTTC
NA,NA,TRBV20-1,TRBJ2-7,CSATNPGRGEQYF,TGCAGTGCTACCAACCCCGGGAGAGGCGAGCAGTACTTC
NA,NA,TRBV2,TRBJ2-5,CASKSSTQETQYF,TGTGCCAGCAAGAGCAGTACACAAGAGACCCAGTACTTC
TRBD2,few,TRBV20-1,TRBJ2-7,CSASRGLAGSYEQYF,TGCAGTGCTTCTAGAGGACTAGCGGGATCCTACGAGCAGTACTTC
NA,few,TRBV10-3,TRBJ2-5,CAISPTGIQETQYF,TGTGCCATCAGTCCAACAGGGATACAAGAGACCCAGTACTTC
NA,NA,TRBV19,TRBJ1-1,CASSIGPSTEAFF,TGTGCCAGTAGTATCGGACCTAGCACTGAAGCTTTCTTT
NA,NA,TRBV28,TRBJ1-1,CASRVNTEAFF,TGTGCCAGCAGAGTGAACACTGAAGCTTTCTTT
TRBD1,once,TRBV2,TRBJ2-1,CASSEVRGPGGHEQFF,TGTGCCAGCAGTGAAGTTCGGGGACCAGGGGGCCATGAGCAGTTCTTC
NA,few,TRBV6-2/TRBV6-3,TRBJ2-5,CASSYSPGAQYF,TGTGCCAGCAGTTACTCCCCCGGGGCCCAGTACTTC
NA,few,TRBV19,TRBJ1-1,CASSIWRGGNTEAFF,TGTGCCAGTAGTATATGGAGGGGGGGCAACACTGAAGCTTTCTTT
NA,few,TRBV12-3/TRBV12-4,TRBJ2-5,CASSSNQETQYF,TGTGCCAGCAGCAGCAACCAAGAGACCCAGTACTTC
NA,medium-sized,TRBV6-2/TRBV6-3,TRBJ1-6,CASSYSYQNSPLHF,TGTGCCAGCAGTTACAGCTACCAGAATTCACCCCTCCACTTT
NA,NA,TRBV2,TRBJ1-1,CASSEGQGIEAFF,TGTGCCAGCAGTGAAGGTCAGGGGATTGAAGCTTTCTTT
TRBD1,NA,TRBV19,TRBJ1-5,CASRTQQGYGQPQHF,TGTGCCAGTCGAACACAACAGGGGTATGGTCAGCCCCAGCATTTT
NA,NA,TRBV19,TRBJ1-1,CASSAQAEAFF,TGTGCCAGTAGTGCACAAGCTGAAGCTTTCTTT
NA,NA,TRBV7-9,TRBJ2-2,CASRSGGWLFF,TGTGCCAGCAGATCCGGAGGTTGGCTGTTTTTT
NA,few,TRBV20-1,TRBJ1-5,CSARRLQINQPQHF,TGCAGTGCTAGACGTCTACAGATTAATCAGCCCCAGCATTTT
TRBD1,NA,TRBV6-1,TRBJ1-2,CASSPGQAFGYTF,TGTGCCAGCAGTCCCGGACAGGCGTTCGGCTACACCTTC
TRBD1,NA,TRBV28,TRBJ1-2,CASSPTGGYGYTF,TGTGCCAGCAGCCCCACAGGGGGTTATGGCTACACCTTC
NA,NA,TRBV6-1,TRBJ1-6,CASSPMGGSSYNSPLHF,TGTGCCAGCAGCCCTATGGGGGGTAGCTCCTATAATTCACCCCTCCACTTT
NA,NA,TRBV27,TRBJ2-3,CASSSTGIGRYTQYF,TGTGCCAGCAGTTCGACCGGGATAGGGCGTTATACGCAGTATTTT
TRBD2,NA,TRBV7-2,TRBJ2-3,CASSPGVASGGFGRQYF,TGTGCCAGCAGCCCCGGGGTGGCTAGCGGGGGGTTTGGTAGGCAGTATTTT
TRBD1,NA,TRBV28,TRBJ1-2,CASSRSGGEDYGYTF,TGTGCCAGCAGTCGATCAGGGGGCGAGGATTATGGCTACACCTTC
NA,few,TRBV6-1,TRBJ1-2,CASSDRIYGYTF,TGTGCCAGCAGTGACAGGATCTATGGCTACACCTTC
NA,NA,TRBV10-2,TRBJ2-7,CASSTLHEQYF,TGCGCCAGCAGTACTTTACACGAGCAGTACTTC
NA,NA,TRBV10-1,TRBJ1-6,CASSGGGPSSPLHF,TGCGCCAGCAGTGGGGGGGGACCTAGCTCACCCCTCCACTTT
NA,NA,TRBV11-2,TRBJ2-1,CASSLVSGASSYNEQFF,TGTGCCAGCAGCTTAGTTTCGGGGGCGAGCTCCTACAATGAGCAGTTCTTC
TRBD1,few,TRBV25-1,TRBJ1-6,CASREGAIYNSPLHF,TGTGCCAGCAGGGAGGGGGCGATATATAATTCACCCCTCCACTTT
NA,NA,TRBV12-3/TRBV12-4,TRBJ2-3,CASSLAGQGPSGTQYF,TGTGCCAGCAGTTTAGCGGGCCAGGGTCCGTCGGGCACGCAGTATTTT
NA,NA,TRBV25-1,TRBJ2-2,CASSGTTGELFF,TGTGCCAGCAGTGGAACTACCGGGGAGCTGTTTTTT
TRBD2,NA,TRBV28,TRBJ2-5,CASSPAGTISQETQYF,TGTGCCAGCAGTCCCGCCGGGACTATCTCACAAGAGACCCAGTACTTC
NA,NA,TRBV19,TRBJ2-7,CASSRRTARGYEQYF,TGTGCCAGTAGTAGGCGGACAGCCCGGGGGTACGAGCAGTACTTC
NA,NA,TRBV24-1,TRBJ2-1,CATSDSRVDEQFF,TGTGCCACCAGTGATTCTCGGGTGGATGAGCAGTTCTTC
NA,NA,TRBV27,TRBJ1-1,CASSPRGWGGNTEAFF,TGTGCCAGCAGTCCCCGGGGGTGGGGTGGGAACACTGAAGCTTTCTTT
TRBD1,NA,TRBV19,TRBJ1-2,CATRTGVQDYGYTF,TGTGCCACACGAACAGGGGTTCAAGACTATGGCTACACCTTC
NA,NA,TRBV12-3/TRBV12-4,TRBJ2-5,CASSFRYQETQYF,TGTGCCAGCAGTTTCAGATACCAAGAGACCCAGTACTTC
TRBD1,NA,TRBV6-1,TRBJ1-6,CASRGQGQGSPLHF,TGTGCCAGCAGGGGACAGGGGCAGGGGTCACCCCTCCACTTT
TRBD1,NA,TRBV27,TRBJ2-7,CASSLVQGASYEQYF,TGTGCCAGCAGTTTAGTCCAGGGGGCCTCCTACGAGCAGTACTTC
NA,few,TRBV7-2,TRBJ1-1,CASSLEGRGAFF,TGTGCCAGCAGCTTAGAAGGGAGGGGAGCTTTCTTT
TRBD2,NA,TRBV2,TRBJ2-1,CASSSGGAWEQFF,TGTGCCAGCAGTAGCGGGGGGGCATGGGAGCAGTTCTTC
NA,few,TRBV21-1,TRBJ2-4,CASNPGQGAKNIQYF,TGTGCCAGCAACCCAGGACAGGGTGCCAAAAACATTCAGTACTTC
TRBD2,NA,TRBV7-2,TRBJ2-5,CASSGGELAGGLGETQYF,TGTGCCAGCAGCGGCGGGGAATTAGCGGGGGGGCTTGGAGAGACCCAGTACTTC